These 26 T cell receptor beta chains originate from one sample sequenced in a study of T cells in Graves' hyperthyroidism and ophthalmopathy. RNA transcripts yielded amplified TCR beta CDR3 regions. The HTBI set primed first-round TCR CDR3 RT-PCR. TCRdb re-called the multiplex PCR reads with MiXCR, one entry per CDR3 protein. The sample yields 600,000 to 750,000 distinct CDR3 sequences, roughly a sixth seen once. Sequenced input: blood. The receptors were gathered from a man aged 50-60 years with Graves' hyperthyroidism.

With respect to this clonotype: Given a much more abundant clone one base away, this may be a read error. V and J are TRBV27 and TRBJ1-2, with D unclear. Germline loops: CDR1 MNHEY, CDR2 SMNVEV (reference sequence). The CDR3 loop spans 15 amino acids. V was clipped by 2 bases and J by 5 bases, with 15 bases between them. Here the CDR3 reads CASSLGLDDRYGYTF. DNA for the CDR3: TGTGCCAGCAGTTTAGGGCTGGACGATAGGTATGGCTACACCTTC.

The table lists this clonotype with a count of one. V is TRBV18 and J is TRBJ1-1, with D uncertain. The CDR3 extends over 15 amino acids. CDR1 and CDR2 (germline): KGHSH, LQKENI. Between the trimmed V and J ends, which lost 6 bases and 0 bases, there was a span of 14 bases. The CDR3 loop reads CASSPQTMMNTEAFF. The DNA of the CDR3 is TGTGCCAGCTCCCCTCAAACAATGATGAACACTGAAGCTTTCTTT.

This clonotype came up many times. The chain combines TRBV7-8 with TRBJ2-3; D unresolved. This CDR3 spans 16 amino acids. Germline lookup yields CDR1 SGHVS and CDR2 FQNEAQ. Trimming left V 4 bases short and J 2 bases short, with 16 bases between. The CDR3 DNA reads as TGTGCCAGCAGCTCCCAGACCGAAGTACCCACAGATACGCAGTATTTT. Amino acid sequence: CASSSQTEVPTDTQYF. The full variable domain, its missing parts supplied by reference TRBV7-8 and TRBJ2-3, is GAGVSQSPRYKVAKRGQDVALRCDPISGHVSLFWYQQALGQGPEFLTYFQNEAQLDKSGLPSDRFFAERPEGSVSTLKIQRTQQEDSAVYLCASSSQTEVPTDTQYFGPGTRLTVL.

At least ten counts were recorded for this clonotype. This chain joins TRBV7-3 and TRBJ2-3, with 9 bases matching TRBD2. V was pared by 1 base and J by 6 bases, with 11 bases of the junction left unmatched. CDR1 and CDR2 (germline): SGHTA, FQGTGA. The CDR3 has 17 residues. CDR3 sequence reads: CASSLMASGKSLDTQYF. CDR3 bases: TGTGCCAGCAGCTTAATGGCTAGCGGGAAATCTTTGGATACGCAGTATTTT.

The chain employs TRBV20-1 and TRBJ1-4, with TRBD1 matching 7 bases. The germline gives CDR1 DFQATT, CDR2 SNEGSKA (reference sequence). The CDR3 loop spans 18 amino acids. V trimming: 2 bases; J trimming: 0 bases; junction bases outside the gene matches: 12. Here the CDR3 reads CSARKGQPNISTNEKLFF. The CDR3 region has the DNA TGCAGTGCTAGAAAGGGACAGCCCAATATCTCAACTAATGAAAAACTGTTTTTT.

The V gene is TRBV5-1, the J gene TRBJ1-4, with D maybe TRBD1 (5 bases). V was pared by 7 bases and J by 8 bases, with 21 bases between. Looked up from germline, CDR1 is SGHRS and CDR2 is YFSETQ. This CDR3 contains 15 residues. The CDR3 coding sequence is TGCGCCAGCGGGATGCGGGGGAGTCCGGGGGAAAAACTGTTTTTT. Its translation: CASGMRGSPGEKLFF. Using reference TRBV5-1 and TRBJ1-4 for the parts outside the CDR3, the full variable domain is KAGVTQTPRYLIKTRGQQVTLSCSPISGHRSVSWYQQTPGQGLQFLFEYFSETQRNKGNFPGRFSGRQFSNSRSEMNVSTLELGDSALYLCASGMRGSPGEKLFFGSGTQLSVL.

The V gene is TRBV2, the J gene TRBJ1-5; D is possibly TRBD1 (5 bases). Per the germline V gene, CDR1 is SNHLY and CDR2 is FYNNEI. The CDR3 is made up of 14 amino acids. Trimming left V 5 bases short and J 3 bases short, with 11 bases between. CDR3 sequence reads: CASSHRGINQPQHF. DNA of the CDR3: TGTGCCAGCAGTCACCGGGGGATCAATCAGCCCCAGCATTTT.

This clonotype was seen ten or more times. The chain joins TRBV12-3 or TRBV12-4 to TRBJ1-2, with D possibly matching TRBD1 (6 bases). Trimming pared 3 bases from V and 3 bases from J, leaving 8 bases between. The CDR3 contains 13 residues. The CDR3 protein is CASSFGTYYGYTF. The CDR3 nucleotides are TGTGCCAGCAGTTTTGGGACATACTATGGCTACACCTTC.

This clonotype was observed at least ten times. The chain carries TRBV5-1 and TRBJ2-2, with 12 positions matching TRBD2. In germline, CDR1 is SGHRS, CDR2 YFSETQ. Losses at the gene ends were 0 bases for V and 6 bases for J; bases not matched to a gene: 3. This CDR3 region has 16 residues. CDR3 residues: CASSLGLAGVPGELFF. The CDR3 DNA follows: TGCGCCAGCAGCTTGGGACTAGCGGGAGTACCCGGGGAGCTGTTTTTT. Variable domain in full (rest from reference TRBV5-1 and TRBJ2-2): KAGVTQTPRYLIKTRGQQVTLSCSPISGHRSVSWYQQTPGQGLQFLFEYFSETQRNKGNFPGRFSGRQFSNSRSEMNVSTLELGDSALYLCASSLGLAGVPGELFFGEGSRLTVL.

This clonotype was observed many times. The rearrangement links TRBV14 to TRBJ2-7, with TRBD2 matching 11 bases. The V segment lost 4 bases and the J segment 0 bases; nucleotides outside the gene matches: 11. The V gene's germline CDR1 is SGHDN and CDR2 FVKESK. The CDR3 has 18 residues. The CDR3 DNA sequence: TGTGCCAGCAGCCTCAGACTAGCGGGGAAGGCTGACTCCTACGAGCAGTACTTC. It encodes CASSLRLAGKADSYEQYF.

J is TRBJ2-2 and V is TRBV30; 11 bases fit TRBD1. Trimming took 5 bases from V and 5 from J; bases not matched to a gene: 10. Germline V lookup: CDR1 GTSNPN, CDR2 SVGIG (reference sequence). CDR3 size: 16 residues. The chain's CDR3 is CAWGQGAWTQTGELFF. CDR3 bases: TGTGCCTGGGGACAGGGGGCTTGGACACAGACCGGGGAGCTGTTTTTT.

The rearrangement links TRBV18 to TRBJ2-3; 8 nucleotides line up with TRBD2. The length of the CDR3 is 17 residues. Looked up from germline, CDR1 is KGHSH and CDR2 is LQKENI. After removal of 1 base from V and 1 base from J, the junction contained 7 bases not matched to a gene. The CDR3, as DNA: TGTGCCAGCTCACCACTGCTTAGCGGGATGGGCACAGATACGCAGTATTTT. This translates into CASSPLLSGMGTDTQYF.

The rearrangement uses TRBV11-2 and TRBJ2-3, with D unclear. V was trimmed by 0 bases and J by 3 bases, leaving 10 bases between them. Germline CDR1 SGHAT, CDR2 FQNNGV. This CDR3 is built from 15 residues. The CDR3 region has the DNA TGTGCCAGCAGCTTAGATGGGATTTCGACAGATACGCAGTATTTT. Its translation is CASSLDGISTDTQYF.

This clonotype was recorded at least ten times. The chain links TRBV18 to TRBJ2-2; D possibly uses TRBD1 or TRBD2 (5 bases each). V lost 1 base to trimming and J lost 4 bases, with 13 bases between them. The CDR3 consists of 16 residues. CDR1 is KGHSH, CDR2 LQKENI, per germline. The CDR3 nucleotides are TGTGCCAGCTCACCACGAGACAGCGGTGGCACCGGGGAGCTGTTTTTT. Its translation is CASSPRDSGGTGELFF.

This clonotype came up a few times. V and J are TRBV28 and TRBJ1-6; TRBD1 is a possible D gene (6 bases). The CDR3 runs to 16 residues. Germline V gives CDR1 MDHEN, CDR2 SYDVKM. V was trimmed by 8 bases and J by 0 bases, leaving 14 bases between them. Here the CDR3 reads CASGYRVYSYNSPLHF. As DNA, the CDR3 is TGTGCCAGCGGTTACAGGGTATACTCCTATAATTCACCCCTCCACTTT.

The chain combines TRBV2 with TRBJ2-7, with 10 bases aligning to TRBD2. J lost 4 bases, V lost 7 bases, and 10 bases had no gene match. There are 15 residues in the CDR3. The germline gives CDR1 SNHLY, CDR2 FYNNEI. The CDR3 nucleotides read TGTGCCAGCACATGGCAAGCGGGAGGGCCTTACGAGCAGTACTTC. This gives the protein CASTWQAGGPYEQYF.

This clonotype has ten or more counts. The chain links TRBV11-2 to TRBJ2-1; 12 nucleotides agree with TRBD2. The CDR3 has 21 residues. V lost 4 bases to trimming and J lost 0 bases; unmatched junction nucleotides: 16. The germline CDR1 and CDR2 sequences are SGHAT and FQNNGV. DNA for the CDR3: TGTGCCAGCAGCTCCCAGGAGGGGACTAGCGGGTTCAGGAGCTCCTACAATGAGCAGTTCTTC. Protein sequence: CASSSQEGTSGFRSSYNEQFF.

As to this clonotype: Given a much more abundant clone one base away, this may be a read error. The CDR3: CASGSGLAGGGNEQFF. The CDR3, as DNA: TGCGCCAGCGGCTCAGGACTAGCGGGAGGAGGGAATGAGCAGTTCTTC. V is TRBV5-1 and J is TRBJ2-1, with 14 nucleotides matching TRBD2. CDR1 and CDR2 from the germline V gene are SGHRS and YFSETQ. The CDR3 has 16 residues. The trim removed 7 bases at V and 7 bases at J, leaving 10 bases unmatched. The whole variable domain, filled in from reference TRBV5-1 and TRBJ2-1, reads KAGVTQTPRYLIKTRGQQVTLSCSPISGHRSVSWYQQTPGQGLQFLFEYFSETQRNKGNFPGRFSGRQFSNSRSEMNVSTLELGDSALYLCASGSGLAGGGNEQFFGPGTRLTVL.

In the case of this clonotype: With a much larger clone just one base away, this may be a read error. The V and J genes are TRBV19 and TRBJ2-7; no firm D call. This CDR3 spans 15 amino acids. Germline V gene sequence: CDR1 LNHDA, CDR2 SQIVND (reference sequence). Trimming pared 3 bases from V and 7 bases from J, leaving 19 bases between. CDR3: CASSIERADPREQYF. The CDR3 DNA reads as TGTGCCAGTAGTATTGAACGGGCAGACCCTAGGGAGCAGTACTTC.

This sequence joins TRBV20-1 and TRBJ1-2; the D gene is possibly TRBD1 (5 bases). The CDR3 spans 13 residues. Trimming removed 6 bases from V and 2 bases from J, with 13 bases in between. Germline loops: CDR1 DFQATT, CDR2 SNEGSKA (reference sequence). CDR3 protein: CSASGAGNYGYTF. CDR3 nucleotides: TGCAGTGCAAGCGGGGCAGGGAACTATGGCTACACCTTC.

This clonotype was found many times. The rearrangement joins TRBV6-2 or TRBV6-3 to TRBJ1-2; TRBD1 aligns across 8 bases. Germline lookup yields CDR1 MNHEY and CDR2 SVGEGT. This CDR3 spans 14 amino acids. Germline trimming cut 4 bases from V and 4 bases from J; bases unmatched to any gene: 5. This CDR3 is CASSSGTGIYGYTF. DNA of the CDR3: TGTGCCAGCAGTTCCGGGACAGGAATCTATGGCTACACCTTC.

In the case of this clonotype: At one boundary the junction diverges from the germline segment, which might be a read error. The chain is built from TRBV28 and TRBJ2-7; 11 nucleotides agree with TRBD2. The CDR3 spans 13 residues. CDR1 and CDR2 from the germline V gene are MDHEN and SYDVKM. The CDR3 is CASRLAGAYKQYF. Written as DNA, the CDR3 is TGTGCCAGCAGACTAGCGGGAGCCTACAAGCAGTACTTC. The variable domain in full, completed from reference TRBV28 and TRBJ2-7, reads DVKVTQSSRYLVKRTGEKVFLECVQDMDHENMFWYRQDPGLGLRLIYFSYDVKMKEKGDIPEGYSVSREKKERFSLILESASTNQTSMYLCASRLAGAYKQYFGPGTRLTVT.

This clonotype showed up just a few times. V is TRBV5-1 and J is TRBJ2-7; 7 bases are a match to TRBD2. Germline CDR1 SGHRS, CDR2 YFSETQ. V lost 3 bases to trimming and J lost 3 bases; unmatched junction nucleotides: 15. The CDR3 runs 17 residues. The CDR3 DNA sequence: TGCGCCAGCAGCTCACCTTCTGGGGGGACTACCTACTACGAGCAGTACTTC. Its translation is CASSSPSGGTTYYEQYF.

The sample holds many counts of this clonotype. The chain links TRBV18 to TRBJ2-7; the match to TRBD2 covers 10 bases. Germline trimming cut 0 bases from V and 2 bases from J; bases unmatched to any gene: 13. CDR1 is KGHSH and CDR2 is LQKENI in the germline V gene. The CDR3 is 19 amino acids. The CDR3 is CASSPPFLMLAGAPYEQYF. The DNA for the CDR3 is TGTGCCAGCTCACCACCCTTTTTAATGCTAGCGGGAGCCCCCTACGAGCAGTACTTC.

This CDR3 is CSASRDRVFTEAFF. CDR3 nucleotides: TGCAGTGCTAGCCGGGACAGGGTTTTCACTGAAGCTTTCTTT. The chain recombines TRBV20-1 with TRBJ1-1, with 9 positions matching TRBD1. The junction had 6 bases not matched to a gene; V was cut back by 3 bases and J by 4 bases. The germline V gene has CDR1 DFQATT and CDR2 SNEGSKA (reference sequence). This CDR3 is 14 amino acids long.

Many counts were recorded for this clonotype. The CDR3, as DNA: TGTGCCAGCTATGGAGGCGACTTGGTTAATGAAAAACTGTTTTTT. Translated: CASYGGDLVNEKLFF. The rearrangement uses TRBV2 and TRBJ1-4; D is unresolved. The V end was cut by 8 bases, the J end by 4 bases, with 17 bases between. CDR3 length equals 15 residues. Germline V gives CDR1 SNHLY, CDR2 FYNNEI.